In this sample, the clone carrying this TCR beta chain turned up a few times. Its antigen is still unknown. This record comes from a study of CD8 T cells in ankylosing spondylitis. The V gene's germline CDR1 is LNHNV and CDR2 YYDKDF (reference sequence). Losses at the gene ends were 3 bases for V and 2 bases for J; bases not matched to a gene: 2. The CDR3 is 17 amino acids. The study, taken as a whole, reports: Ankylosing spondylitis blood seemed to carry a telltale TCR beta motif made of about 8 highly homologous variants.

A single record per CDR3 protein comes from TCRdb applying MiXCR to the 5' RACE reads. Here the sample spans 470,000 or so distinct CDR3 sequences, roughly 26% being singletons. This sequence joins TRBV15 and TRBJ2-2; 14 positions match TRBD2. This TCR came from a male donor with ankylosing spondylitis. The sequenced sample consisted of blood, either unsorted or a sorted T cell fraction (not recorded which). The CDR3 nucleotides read TGTGCCACCAGCAGCGGACTAGCGGGAGGTAACACCGGGGAGCTGTTTTTT. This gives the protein CATSSGLAGGNTGELFF.